The 9 T cell receptor beta chains listed next were all sequenced from one sample in a study of shared clonotypes between healthy human individuals. Produced via immunoSEQ multiplex PCR; TCRdb's table is partial and in-frame only. The profile shows roughly 1,000,000 clones, 70% to 80% of them singletons. Material for sequencing was memory CD4+ T cells from PBMCs. Subset noted: CD45RA-negative fraction. The receptors originated from a man between 18 and 29 years old in good health. Some clones in this sample may be carry-over from other donors' samples.

In this sample, this clone turned up a few times. V usage is TRBV2 and J usage is TRBJ2-1; TRBD1 agrees at 8 bases. There are 14 residues in the CDR3. V lost 5 bases to trimming and J lost 5 bases; unmatched junction nucleotides: 5. Looked up from germline, CDR1 is SNHLY and CDR2 is FYNNEI. The CDR3 DNA sequence: TGTGCCAGCAGTAGGTCACAGGGGGACAATGAGCAGTTCTTC. Protein product: CASSRSQGDNEQFF.

The CDR3 sequence: CASSRSRRETQYF. Here the CDR3 DNA reads TGTGCCAGTAGTAGGAGCAGACGAGAGACCCAGTACTTC. The genes are TRBV19 and TRBJ2-5; D not certain. The CDR3 sequence is 13 residues long. The germline CDR1 and CDR2 sequences are LNHDA and SQIVND (reference sequence). V dropped 4 bases and J dropped 4 bases, with 10 bases sitting between them. The whole variable domain, filled in from reference TRBV19 and TRBJ2-5, reads DGGITQSPKYLFRKEGQNVTLSCEQNLNHDAMYWYRQDPGQGLRLIYYSQIVNDFQKGDIAEGYSVSREKKESFPLTVTSAQKNPTAFYLCASSRSRRETQYFGPGTRLLVL.

This clone was detected a few times. V is TRBV4-2 and J is TRBJ1-4; 8 bases fit TRBD1. The germline V gene encodes CDR1 LGHNA and CDR2 YNFKEQ. Germline trimming cut 2 bases from V and 3 bases from J; bases unmatched to any gene: 2. The CDR3 contains 15 residues. This CDR3 reads CASSQQGAANEKLFF. DNA of the CDR3: TGTGCCAGCAGCCAACAGGGGGCGGCTAATGAAAAACTGTTTTTT.

Note on this clone: Other nucleotide sequences in the sample specify the same CDR3. This chain joins TRBV30 and TRBJ1-5; D uncertain. The germline V and J ends were trimmed by 0 bases and 5 bases, with 8 bases remaining between them. The CDR3 totals 13 residues. Germline V gives CDR1 GTSNPN, CDR2 SVGIG (reference sequence). CDR3 coding DNA: TGTGCCTGGAGTGTAACGGGAGATCAGCCCCAGCATTTT. Its translation: CAWSVTGDQPQHF.

This chain joins TRBV5-1 and TRBJ2-3; D tentatively fits TRBD1 or TRBD2 (6 bases each). The germline V and J ends were trimmed by 0 bases and 6 bases, with 14 bases remaining between them. This CDR3 spans 15 amino acids. Germline lookup yields CDR1 SGHRS and CDR2 YFSETQ. This chain's CDR3 is CASSLVSLGGDTQYF. In DNA, the CDR3 is TGCGCCAGCAGCTTGGTTTCGTTAGGGGGGGATACGCAGTATTTT.

This clone was counted a single time. The chain links TRBV5-4 to TRBJ2-5; perhaps TRBD2 as D (7 bases). V lost 4 bases to trimming and J lost 5 bases, with 21 bases between them. This CDR3 region has 16 residues. The germline CDR1 and CDR2 sequences are SGHNT and YYREEE (reference sequence). The CDR3 here is CASSRDGGGAGETQYF. As DNA, the CDR3 is TGTGCCAGCAGCCGTGACGGAGGGGGGGCGGGTGAGACCCAGTACTTC. Using reference TRBV5-4 and TRBJ2-5 for the parts outside the CDR3, the full variable domain is ETGVTQSPTHLIKTRGQQVTLRCSSQSGHNTVSWYQQALGQGPQFIFQYYREEENGRGNFPPRFSGLQFPNYSSELNVNALELDDSALYLCASSRDGGGAGETQYFGPGTRLLVL.

As concerns this clone: Other nucleotide sequences in the sample specify the same CDR3. The gene calls are TRBV7-3 and TRBJ2-1; 8 nucleotides agree with TRBD1. Germline V gene lookup returns CDR1 SGHTA and CDR2 FQGTGA. V dropped 5 bases and J dropped 1; count of bases not matched to a gene: 4. The CDR3 length is 15 residues. The CDR3 protein is CASSPQGASYNEQFF. The CDR3 DNA follows: TGTGCCAGCAGCCCCCAGGGGGCGTCCTACAATGAGCAGTTCTTC. Based on the CDR3 plus reference TRBV7-3 and TRBJ2-1, the full variable domain is GAGVSQTPSNKVTEKGKYVELRCDPISGHTALYWYRQSLGQGPEFLIYFQGTGAADDSGLPNDRFFAVRPEGSVSTLKIQRTERGDSAVYLCASSPQGASYNEQFFGPGTRLTVL.

This clone was detected once. The sample has other DNA sequences that encode this CDR3 too. V usage is TRBV7-9 and J usage is TRBJ2-5, with D possibly TRBD2 on 5 matching bases. The CDR3 loop spans 14 amino acids. Germline values: CDR1 SEHNR, CDR2 FQNEAQ (reference sequence). V shed 2 bases and J shed 4 bases, with 11 bases lying between them. CDR3 DNA: TGTGCCAGCAGCTTACGACGGGCGGGAGAGACCCAGTACTTC. Protein product: CASSLRRAGETQYF.

This clone came up a few times. This may arise from a read error, as a much more abundant clone is one base away. The identical CDR3 is also encoded by other nucleotide sequences in the sample. This rearrangement joins TRBV28 to TRBJ2-1; no reliable D call. V shed 2 bases and J shed 4 bases, with 3 bases lying between them. CDR1 and CDR2 (germline): MDHEN, SYDVKM. The CDR3 is 12 residues long. DNA for the CDR3: TGTGCCAGCAGTTTAGGTTACAATGAGCAGTTCTTC. Its protein product is CASSLGYNEQFF.